This T cell receptor (beta chain) was captured in a study of blood T cell repertoires in COVID-19. For the study at large: Samples of COVID-19 (acute and convalescent) were obtained from the United States, Italy and Spain.

Per the original methods: Scientists estimated how many nucleated cells there were by amplifying reference gene primers. TCRdb's copy holds only in-frame clones and misses some; the assay was immunoSEQ multiplex PCR. The V and J calls and clone size were taken over from that table, and D and trimming were inferred from the DNA. The sample yields around 120,000 clones, about four fifths seen once. CDR1 and CDR2 (germline): SGHNT, YYREEE (reference sequence). This CDR3 has 14 residues. With regard to this clone: The junction departs from the called germline gene at one end, perhaps through a read error.

The chain links TRBV5-4 to TRBJ2-7; 8 bases line up with TRBD1. The receptor was isolated from an older man with acute or convalescent COVID-19. The sequenced material came from peripheral blood. The CDR3 loop reads CASSSTGDSDEQYF. In DNA form, the CDR3 reads TGTGCCAGCAGCTCGACAGGGGACTCCGACGAGCAGTACTTC.